The 5 T cell receptor beta chains below all came from one sample that was sequenced in a study of blood T cells in healthy people across ages. Primed by a sample-barcoded 5' primer and a J-beta primer mix, a second PCR proceeded for 7 to 11 cycles. In TCRdb, the 5' RACE reads were re-called with MiXCR into one record per CDR3 protein. The table has over 600,000 distinct CDR3 sequences, around 41% seen once. Sequenced input: blood. The receptors originated from an elderly man in good health.

Of note for this clonotype: An end of the junction does not agree with germline; a read error may underlie this. V gene TRBV6-2 or TRBV6-3 combines with J gene TRBJ1-5; no clear D gene. The CDR3 has 14 residues. CDR1 MNHEY and CDR2 SVGEGT come from the germline V gene. The CDR3 DNA follows: TGTGCCAGCAGTAACCCTGGGGTCAATCAGTCCCAGCATTTT. Translating it yields CASSNPGVNQSQHF.

This clonotype appeared a few times. The chain couples TRBV10-1 to TRBJ2-3; TRBD2 might be the D (8 bases). The germline V gene encodes CDR1 WNHNN and CDR2 SYGVQD (reference sequence). CDR3 length: 15 residues. The V and J ends lost 7 bases and 3 bases respectively, with 17 bases between them. The CDR3 DNA reads TGCGCCAGCACGCCCGGGAGGGGGCCGACAGATACGCAGTATTTT. This encodes CASTPGRGPTDTQYF.

This clonotype occurred many times. J is TRBJ2-1 and V is TRBV7-3; D is perhaps TRBD1 (6 bases). CDR3 length equals 16 residues. Trimming shortened V by 1 base and J by 2 bases, and 12 bases separated the two germline ends. The V gene's germline CDR1 is SGHTA and CDR2 FQGTGA. The CDR3: CASSLIAGAPYNEQFF. CDR3 bases: TGTGCCAGCAGCTTAATTGCAGGGGCCCCCTACAATGAGCAGTTCTTC. Full variable domain (remainder filled in from reference TRBV7-3 and TRBJ2-1): GAGVSQTPSNKVTEKGKYVELRCDPISGHTALYWYRQSLGQGPEFLIYFQGTGAADDSGLPNDRFFAVRPEGSVSTLKIQRTERGDSAVYLCASSLIAGAPYNEQFFGPGTRLTVL.

V is TRBV6-1 and J is TRBJ1-6, with TRBD1 as a possible D gene (5 bases). Looked up from germline, CDR1 is MNHNS and CDR2 is SASEGT. The CDR3 loop spans 13 amino acids. Trimming took off 2 bases at V and 7 bases at J, with 6 bases between the two ends. The CDR3, as DNA: TGTGCCAGCAGTGAAAGGACAAATTCACCCCTCCACTTT. The encoded protein is CASSERTNSPLHF.

The rearrangement uses TRBV5-8 and TRBJ2-2, with TRBD2 identical over 7 bases. There are 15 residues in the CDR3. Per the germline V gene, CDR1 is SGHTS and CDR2 is YDEGEE. With V trimmed by 1 base and J by 3 bases, 3 bases remained unmatched. CDR3: CASSLPGRDTGELFF. In DNA, the CDR3 is TGTGCCAGCAGCTTGCCAGGGAGGGACACCGGGGAGCTGTTTTTT.